The 7 T cell receptor beta chains reported below all come from one sample, sequenced in a study of blood T cell repertoires in COVID-19. Produced via immunoSEQ multiplex PCR; TCRdb's table is partial and in-frame only. The table lists 100,000 or so clones, 65% to 90% of them singletons. The specimen sequenced was PBMCs or T cells enriched from blood (not recorded which). These receptors were collected from a woman in her fifties or sixties who had recovered from COVID-19.

As to this clone: The sample carries other DNA sequences with the same CDR3. The V gene is TRBV28, the J gene TRBJ1-1; D possibly corresponds to TRBD1 (5 bases). Germline V gene data show CDR1 as MDHEN and CDR2 as SYDVKM. The length of the CDR3 is 13 residues. Trimming removed 6 bases from V and 4 bases from J, with 12 bases in between. In DNA, the CDR3 is TGTGCCAGCAGCTTTAGGCAGGGCACTGAAGCTTTCTTT. Residues: CASSFRQGTEAFF.

The chain employs TRBV18 and TRBJ2-2; 11 positions agree with TRBD2. The length of the CDR3 is 16 residues. In germline, CDR1 is KGHSH, CDR2 LQKENI. The V gene end was trimmed by 0 bases and the J gene end by 8 bases; junction bases not matched to a gene: 5. CDR3 DNA: TGTGCCAGCTCACCACCGGGCCTAGCGGGAGGAGGGGAGCTGTTTTTT. Its protein is CASSPPGLAGGGELFF.

CDR3 in DNA: TGTGCCAGCAGTGAAAGCCGCAGGGGGAACACTGAAGCTTTCTTT. Translating it yields CASSESRRGNTEAFF. This chain links TRBV2 with TRBJ1-1; TRBD1 might be the D (6 bases). From germline, CDR1 is SNHLY and CDR2 FYNNEI. The CDR3 runs 15 residues. Trimming took off 2 bases at V and 1 base at J, with 11 bases between the two ends. The full variable domain, in which reference TRBV2 and TRBJ1-1 provide the parts outside the CDR3, is EPEVTQTPSHQVTQMGQEVILRCVPISNHLYFYWYRQILGQKVEFLVSFYNNEISEKSEIFDDQFSVERPDGSNFTLKIRSTKLEDSAMYFCASSESRRGNTEAFFGQGTRLTVV.

The V gene is TRBV5-8, the J gene TRBJ2-1, with 7 bases lining up with TRBD1. From germline, CDR1 is SGHTS and CDR2 YDEGEE. With V trimmed by 4 bases and J by 11 bases, 18 bases remained unmatched. CDR3 length equals 16 residues. The CDR3 sequence is CASSGGRVRDSSKQFF. The CDR3 DNA reads TGTGCCAGCAGCGGGGGTCGAGTCCGGGACAGCAGCAAGCAGTTCTTC.

This clone was observed once. The gene calls are TRBV5-1 and TRBJ2-7; tentatively, D is TRBD1 (5 bases). With 0 bases removed from V and 6 bases from J, the gap between germline ends came to 16 bases. There are 15 residues in the CDR3. Germline V gene sequence: CDR1 SGHRS, CDR2 YFSETQ. DNA for the CDR3: TGCGCCAGCAGCTTGGGGACCAGGGTTACATCCGAGCAGTACTTC. It specifies CASSLGTRVTSEQYF.

This chain connects TRBV4-1 to TRBJ2-7; the match to TRBD2 covers 8 bases. V dropped 0 bases and J dropped 4; count of bases not matched to a gene: 5. The CDR3 is made up of 15 amino acids. Germline V CDR1 and CDR2: MGHRA, YSYEKL. The CDR3 protein is CASSQEASGSYEQYF. The CDR3 DNA reads TGCGCCAGCAGCCAAGAGGCCAGCGGGAGTTACGAGCAGTACTTC.

The rearrangement uses TRBV20-1 and TRBJ1-5; no firm D call. The CDR3 loop spans 12 amino acids. V lost 3 bases to trimming and J lost 6 bases, with 9 bases between them. The germline gives CDR1 DFQATT, CDR2 SNEGSKA (reference sequence). The CDR3 is CSASEQPQPQHF. The DNA for the CDR3 is TGCAGTGCTAGTGAACAGCCTCAGCCCCAGCATTTT.